Listed here are 25 T cell receptor beta chains from one sample, sequenced in a study of blood T cells in healthy people across ages. For the second PCR, which ran for about 7 to 11 cycles, a sample-barcoded 5' primer and a J-beta primer mix were used. TCRdb redid the calling of the 5' RACE reads with MiXCR, one entry per CDR3 protein. The sample lists some 760,000 distinct CDR3 sequences; approximately 25% were seen once. The same data also went into a second study, on T cells of mothers and their children.

The sequencing sample was made of blood. These receptor sequences come from a boy aged 10-17 years in good health.

At least ten counts were recorded for this clonotype. The chain employs TRBV11-2 and TRBJ2-6; TRBD1 is a possible D gene (5 bases). Germline assignment: CDR1 SGHAT and CDR2 FQNNGV. CDR3 length equals 15 residues. V was pared by 5 bases and J by 0 bases, with 8 bases between. CDR3 coding DNA: TGTGCCAGCAGCCGACAGTTCTCTGGGGCCAACGTCCTGACTTTC. Its translation is CASSRQFSGANVLTF.

Regarding this clonotype: At one of its ends the junction is not consistent with the germline gene, which may arise from a read error. The CDR3, as DNA: TGTGCCAGCAGCCTCGACAGGAGATGGTGGGAGACCCGGTACTTC. The encoded protein is CASSLDRRWWETRYF. The chain uses TRBV5-6 and TRBJ2-5, with D perhaps TRBD1 (6 bases). Germline-derived CDR1 and CDR2 are SGHDT and YYEEEE. The CDR3 spans 15 residues.

This clonotype was counted a few times. The genes are TRBV19 and TRBJ2-2; D unresolved. The CDR3 contains 12 residues. Per germline, CDR1 LNHDA and CDR2 SQIVND (reference sequence). V lost 3 bases to trimming and J lost 9 bases, with 8 bases between them. The CDR3 region is CASSIGSRELFF. CDR3 DNA sequence: TGTGCCAGTAGTATCGGTAGCCGGGAGCTGTTTTTT.

This chain connects TRBV6-5 to TRBJ1-1; D is unresolved. The CDR3 is made up of 13 amino acids. Germline assignment: CDR1 MNHEY and CDR2 SVGAGI. The V and J ends lost 2 bases and 7 bases respectively, with 11 bases between them. CDR3 DNA sequence: TGTGCCAGCAGTTACCAAAGCCAGTTTGAAGCTTTCTTT. Residues: CASSYQSQFEAFF.

The chain combines TRBV29-1 with TRBJ1-2; D call uncertain. The length of the CDR3 is 13 residues. Germline assignment: CDR1 SQVTM and CDR2 ANQGSEA. V was pared by 4 bases and J by 4 bases, with 13 bases between. CDR3 sequence: CSVGSGGSYGYTF. The CDR3 bases are TGCAGCGTTGGTTCGGGTGGGAGCTATGGCTACACCTTC. The whole variable domain, remainder taken from reference TRBV29-1 and TRBJ1-2, is SAVISQKPSRDICQRGTSLTIQCQVDSQVTMMFWYRQQPGQSLTLIATANQGSEATYESGFVIDKFPISRPNLTFSTLTVSNMSPEDSSIYLCSVGSGGSYGYTFGSGTRLTVV.

About this clonotype: One junction end does not reproduce the germline sequence, and a read error may be involved. The gene calls are TRBV7-2 and TRBJ2-7, with 7 nucleotides matching TRBD1. The CDR3 runs to 15 residues. Looked up from germline, CDR1 is SGHTA and CDR2 is FQGNSA. This chain's CDR3 is CAGSVATGSSYEQYF. The CDR3 nucleotides are TGTGCCGGCAGCGTTGCGACAGGGTCTTCCTACGAGCAGTACTTC.

This clonotype has only one observation. At one end the junction does not follow the germline gene, possibly because of a read error. The chain is built from TRBV9 and TRBJ1-4, with 7 bases identical to TRBD1. Germline loops: CDR1 SGDLS, CDR2 YYNGEE. The CDR3 runs 15 residues. CDR3 nucleotides: TGTGCCAGCAGCGCAGAGGGGGCGCAGTATGAAAAACTGTCTTTT. Residues: CASSAEGAQYEKLSF.

This clonotype occurred a few times. The genes are TRBV7-2 and TRBJ2-7, with 7 bases aligning to TRBD2. Germline CDR1 is SGHTA and CDR2 is FQGNSA. CDR3 length: 14 residues. The J segment lost 3 bases and the V segment lost 3 bases, leaving 5 bases of the junction unmatched. DNA for the CDR3: TGTGCCAGCAGCTTCGGACGGGGGGACTACGAGCAGTACTTC. Protein sequence: CASSFGRGDYEQYF.

A few counts support this clonotype. The rearrangement links TRBV7-9 to TRBJ2-3; 9 bases line up with TRBD1. The J segment lost 2 bases and the V segment lost 5 bases, leaving 11 bases of the junction unmatched. Germline CDR1 SEHNR, CDR2 FQNEAQ (reference sequence). The CDR3 covers 17 residues. Here the CDR3 DNA reads TGTGCCAGCAGCCTCCCATTCCGGGACAGGGACACAGATACGCAGTATTTT. Protein product: CASSLPFRDRDTDTQYF.

CDR3 residues: CASSLARGNGYEQYF. The CDR3 DNA is TGTGCCAGCAGCTTAGCAAGGGGTAATGGATACGAGCAGTACTTC. The chain recombines TRBV7-2 with TRBJ2-5; D is possibly TRBD1 (5 bases). The J call may be mistaken, given a closer DNA end match to TRBJ2-7. The length of the CDR3 is 15 residues. In germline, CDR1 is SGHTA, CDR2 FQGNSA.

The V and J genes are TRBV5-5 and TRBJ2-5; TRBD2 aligns across 14 bases. The germline V gene has CDR1 SGHKS and CDR2 YYEKEE (reference sequence). The length of the CDR3 is 15 residues. J was trimmed by 2 bases and V by 6 bases; bases with no gene match: 3. DNA of the CDR3: TGTGCCAGCAAGACTAGCGGGAGGGTGCAAGAGACCCAGTACTTC. This translates into CASKTSGRVQETQYF.

The chain combines TRBV6-5 with TRBJ1-4; D unclear. The V and J ends lost 9 bases and 8 bases respectively, with 16 bases between them. Germline V lookup: CDR1 MNHEY, CDR2 SVGAGI. The CDR3 has 13 amino acids. CDR3 residues: CARPTTAAEKLFF. CDR3 nucleotides: TGTGCCAGACCTACTACAGCGGCGGAAAAACTGTTTTTT.

Note on this clonotype: The junction departs from the called germline gene at one end, perhaps through a read error. The chain recombines TRBV20-1 with TRBJ1-2, with 7 bases fitting TRBD1. The V gene's germline CDR1 is DFQATT and CDR2 SNEGSKA (reference sequence). The CDR3 loop spans 17 amino acids. In DNA form, the CDR3 reads TGCAGTCCGCTATGGGGTCTTCGACAGGGACGGAGCTATGGCCACACCTTC. The encoded protein is CSPLWGLRQGRSYGHTF.

This chain uses TRBV18 with TRBJ2-5; D is unresolved. This CDR3 has 16 amino acids. The V gene's germline CDR1 is KGHSH and CDR2 LQKENI. Trimming took off 0 bases at V and 3 bases at J, with 14 bases between the two ends. CDR3 amino acids: CASSPPVGPVEETQYF. The DNA of the CDR3 is TGTGCCAGCTCACCACCGGTGGGCCCGGTAGAAGAGACCCAGTACTTC.

The chain has TRBV12-3 or TRBV12-4 and TRBJ2-7, with a possible D match to TRBD2 (5 bases). This CDR3 has 13 amino acids. The germline V and J ends were trimmed by 5 bases and 9 bases, with 17 bases remaining between them. The CDR3 DNA is TGTGCCAGCAGTACCGGGATTAGCAGCGCGCAGTACTTC. Amino acid sequence: CASSTGISSAQYF.

The chain joins TRBV28 to TRBJ2-7, with 7 positions matching TRBD2. Germline V gene data show CDR1 as MDHEN and CDR2 as SYDVKM. After removal of 6 bases from V and 2 bases from J, the junction contained 7 bases not matched to a gene. CDR3 length: 14 amino acids. The DNA for the CDR3 is TGTGCCAGCAGGGCCGGGACTATCGCCTACGAGCAGTACTTC. Its translation: CASRAGTIAYEQYF.

The chain links TRBV27 to TRBJ1-6; D not resolved. The length of the CDR3 is 15 residues. Germline V gene data show CDR1 as MNHEY and CDR2 as SMNVEV (reference sequence). Trimming stripped 1 base from V and 7 bases from J, with 11 bases between. CDR3 DNA sequence: TGTGCCAGCAGTTTATTACAGTCTCGCAATTCACCCCTCCACTTT. Translated, it gives CASSLLQSRNSPLHF.

This clonotype was detected many times. The chain recombines TRBV5-5 with TRBJ2-2; D call uncertain. Germline values: CDR1 SGHKS, CDR2 YYEKEE (reference sequence). Trimming took off 3 bases at V and 4 bases at J, with 7 bases between the two ends. The CDR3 totals 13 residues. Here the CDR3 DNA reads TGTGCCAGCAGCTCCACACCCACCGGGGAGCTGTTTTTT. Translation: CASSSTPTGELFF.

The J gene is TRBJ2-7, the V gene TRBV7-9; the D gene is possibly TRBD2 (5 bases). The CDR3 is made up of 17 amino acids. Germline CDR1 reads SEHNR; CDR2 reads FQNEAQ (reference sequence). V lost 5 bases and J lost 0, with 20 bases in between. DNA for the CDR3: TGTGCCAGCAGCCCGCGCGAGATCGGAGGACGCTCCTACGAGCAGTACTTC. As protein: CASSPREIGGRSYEQYF.

The CDR3 DNA follows: TGCGCCAGCAGCCAAGACGGTGTGGGGGGCACAGATACGCAGTATTTT. This encodes CASSQDGVGGTDTQYF. The chain combines TRBV4-3 with TRBJ2-3; either TRBD1 or TRBD2 may supply D (5 bases each). The V gene's germline CDR1 is LGHNA and CDR2 YSLEER. Trimming stripped 0 bases from V and 1 base from J, with 11 bases between. This CDR3 comprises 16 residues.

J is TRBJ1-2 and V is TRBV7-9; D remains ambiguous. The CDR3 sequence is 13 residues long. Germline V gene data show CDR1 as SEHNR and CDR2 as FQNEAQ (reference sequence). Trimming took 5 bases from V and 4 from J, leaving 11 bases between them. The CDR3 nucleotides are TGTGCCAGCAGCCCCCAGGCACCCTATGGCTACACCTTC. Its protein is CASSPQAPYGYTF.

This sequence joins TRBV14 and TRBJ2-5; 10 bases line up with TRBD2. The end of the DNA fits TRBJ2-1 better, so the J call may be wrong. This CDR3 contains 14 residues. Germline V gene sequence: CDR1 SGHDN, CDR2 FVKESK. CDR3 nucleotide sequence: TGTGCCAGCAGCCCACTAGCGGGATATAATGAGCAGTTCTTC. Its protein is CASSPLAGYNEQFF.

The chain carries TRBV20-1 and TRBJ2-3, with 8 positions matching TRBD2. Germline CDR1 and CDR2: DFQATT and SNEGSKA (reference sequence). The CDR3 has 15 amino acids. J gave up 2 bases and V 3 bases, and 7 bases lay outside the gene matches. CDR3 residues: CSASPRGGYTDTQYF. CDR3 sequence (DNA): TGCAGTGCTAGCCCACGCGGGGGGTACACAGATACGCAGTATTTT.

The J gene is TRBJ1-5, the V gene TRBV7-2, with D tentatively TRBD1 (5 bases). Trimming pared 3 bases from V and 6 bases from J, leaving 21 bases between. The CDR3 runs 17 residues. Per the germline V gene, CDR1 is SGHTA and CDR2 is FQGNSA. CDR3: CASSFFRGSTFLQPQHF. The CDR3 DNA is TGTGCCAGCAGCTTTTTCCGGGGCAGCACCTTTCTTCAGCCCCAGCATTTT.

This clonotype occurred a few times. The chain has TRBV20-1 and TRBJ1-5; the match to TRBD1 covers 7 bases. CDR1 and CDR2 from the germline V gene are DFQATT and SNEGSKA (reference sequence). The J segment lost 0 bases and the V segment lost 6 bases, leaving 5 bases of the junction unmatched. This CDR3 contains 14 residues. The CDR3 nucleotides read TGCAGTGCCCAGGGACAGAATAGCAATCAGCCCCAGCATTTT. Protein product: CSAQGQNSNQPQHF.